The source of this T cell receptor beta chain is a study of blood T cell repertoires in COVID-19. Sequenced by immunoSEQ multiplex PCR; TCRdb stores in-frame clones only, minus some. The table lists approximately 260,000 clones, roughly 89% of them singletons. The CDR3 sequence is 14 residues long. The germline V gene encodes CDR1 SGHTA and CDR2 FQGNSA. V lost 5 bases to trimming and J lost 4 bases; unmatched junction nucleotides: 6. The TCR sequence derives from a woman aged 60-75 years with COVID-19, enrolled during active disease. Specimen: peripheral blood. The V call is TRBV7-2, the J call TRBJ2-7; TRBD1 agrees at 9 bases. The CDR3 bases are TGTGCCAGCAGCCTCGGTGGGACAGGGTACGAGCAGTACTTC. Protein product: CASSLGGTGYEQYF.